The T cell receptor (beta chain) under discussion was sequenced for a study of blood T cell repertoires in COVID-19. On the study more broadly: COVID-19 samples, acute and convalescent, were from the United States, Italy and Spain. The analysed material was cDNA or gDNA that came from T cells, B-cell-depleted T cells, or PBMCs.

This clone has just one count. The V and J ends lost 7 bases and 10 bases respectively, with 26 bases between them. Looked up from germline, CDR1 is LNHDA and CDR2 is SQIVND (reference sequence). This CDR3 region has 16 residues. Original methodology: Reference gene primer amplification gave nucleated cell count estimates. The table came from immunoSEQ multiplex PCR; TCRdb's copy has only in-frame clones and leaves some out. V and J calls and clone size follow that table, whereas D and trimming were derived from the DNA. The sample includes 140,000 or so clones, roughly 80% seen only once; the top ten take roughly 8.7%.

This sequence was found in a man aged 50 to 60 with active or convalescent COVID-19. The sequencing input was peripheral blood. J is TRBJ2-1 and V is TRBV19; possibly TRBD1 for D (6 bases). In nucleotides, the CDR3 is TGTGCCAGTAAGGACTCCGGGACAACCATCGTGGGGGAGCAGTTCTTC. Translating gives CASKDSGTTIVGEQFF.